This T cell receptor (beta chain) was found in a study of naive and memory T cell subsets. Study-level results: Over 95% of naive TCR sequences appeared only once, unlike memory subsets. Each distinct alpha or beta sequence counts as one clonotype. Especially in CD8 cells, naive repertoires contained a few larger clonotypes, possibly CD45RA-re-expressing memory cells. RNA-based TCR counts may shift with T cell activation and differentiation.

After CD4 positive bead selection, the CD4-negative fraction gave CD8 T cells. The beta constant-region primer was an equimolar mix of two oligonucleotides covering TRBC1 and TRBC2. Ligated cDNA was amplified by four rounds of PCR with nested alpha and beta constant-region primers and SP2. One entry per CDR3 protein results from TCRdb running MiXCR on the UMI-ligation and nested PCR reads. The table lists over 110,000 distinct CDR3 sequences, roughly a fifth of them singletons. Germline loops: CDR1 MDHEN, CDR2 SYDVKM. This CDR3 contains 14 residues. V lost 3 bases to trimming and J lost 1 base, with 8 bases between them. This clonotype has more than one count but fewer than ten. The antigen is not known.

The clonotype was recovered from a human donor in good health. The sample comprised naive CD8+ T cells from blood. The rearrangement links TRBV28 to TRBJ2-3; TRBD2 is a possible D gene (6 bases). This chain's CDR3 is CASSLGLRTDTQYF. CDR3 in DNA: TGTGCCAGCAGTTTGGGACTGCGCACAGATACGCAGTATTTT.